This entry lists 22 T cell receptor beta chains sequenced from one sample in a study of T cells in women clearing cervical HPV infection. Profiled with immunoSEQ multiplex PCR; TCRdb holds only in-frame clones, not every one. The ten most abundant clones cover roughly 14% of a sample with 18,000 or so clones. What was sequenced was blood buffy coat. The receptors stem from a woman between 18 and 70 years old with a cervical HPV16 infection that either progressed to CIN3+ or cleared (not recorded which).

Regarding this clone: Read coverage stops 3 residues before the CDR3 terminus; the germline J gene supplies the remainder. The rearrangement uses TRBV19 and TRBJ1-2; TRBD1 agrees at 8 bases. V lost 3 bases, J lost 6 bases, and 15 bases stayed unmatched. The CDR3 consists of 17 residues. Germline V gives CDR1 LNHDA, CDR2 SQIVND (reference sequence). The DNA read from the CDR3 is TGTGCCAGTAGTATTAAAGGGGGACAGGTCCCAAGAGATGGC. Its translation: CASSIKGGQVPRDG. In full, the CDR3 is CASSIKGGQVPRDGYTF. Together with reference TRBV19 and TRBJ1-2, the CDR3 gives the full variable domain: DGGITQSPKYLFRKEGQNVTLSCEQNLNHDAMYWYRQDPGQGLRLIYYSQIVNDFQKGDIAEGYSVSREKKESFPLTVTSAQKNPTAFYLCASSIKGGQVPRDGYTFGSGTRLTVV.

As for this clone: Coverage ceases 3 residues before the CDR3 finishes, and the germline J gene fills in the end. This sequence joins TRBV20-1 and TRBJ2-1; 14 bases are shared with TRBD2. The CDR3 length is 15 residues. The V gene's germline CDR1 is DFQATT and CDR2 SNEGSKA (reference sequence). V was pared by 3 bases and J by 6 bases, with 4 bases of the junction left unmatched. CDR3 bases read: TGCAGTGCTAGCGGGACTAGCGGGAGTCCCAATGAG. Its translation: CSASGTSGSPNE. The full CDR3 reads CSASGTSGSPNEQFF.

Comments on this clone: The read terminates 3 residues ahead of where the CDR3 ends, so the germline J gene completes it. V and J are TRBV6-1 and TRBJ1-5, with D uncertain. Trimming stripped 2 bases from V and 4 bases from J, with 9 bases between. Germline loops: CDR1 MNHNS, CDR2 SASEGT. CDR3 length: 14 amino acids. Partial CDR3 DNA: TGTGCCAGCAGTGAAAGACAAAAAAATCAGCCC. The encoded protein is CASSERQKNQP. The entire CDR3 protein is CASSERQKNQPQHF.

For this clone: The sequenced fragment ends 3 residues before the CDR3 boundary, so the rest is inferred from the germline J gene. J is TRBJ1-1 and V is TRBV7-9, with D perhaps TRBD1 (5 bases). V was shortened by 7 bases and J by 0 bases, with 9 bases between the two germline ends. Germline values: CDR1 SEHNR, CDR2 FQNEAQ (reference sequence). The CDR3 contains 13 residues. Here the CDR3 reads CASKQDLNTEAFF. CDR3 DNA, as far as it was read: TGTGCCAGCAAACAGGACCTGAACACTGAA.

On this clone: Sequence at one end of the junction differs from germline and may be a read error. This CDR3 reads CASSSSEGPDTQYF. The covered CDR3 bases are TGTGCTAGCAGCTCTAGCGAGGGTCCAGATACG. The chain has TRBV7-7 and TRBJ2-3; maybe TRBD2 (6 bases). The read ends 3 residues early relative to the CDR3; the germline J gene fills the gap. Germline lookup yields CDR1 SSHAT and CDR2 FNYEAQ (reference sequence). This CDR3 region has 14 residues.

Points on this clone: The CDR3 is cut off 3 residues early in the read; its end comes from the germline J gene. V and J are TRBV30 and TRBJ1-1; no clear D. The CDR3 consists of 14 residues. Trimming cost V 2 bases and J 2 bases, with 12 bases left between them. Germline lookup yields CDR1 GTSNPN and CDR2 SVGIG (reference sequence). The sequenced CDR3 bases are TGTGCCTGGAGTATTAATTCGTTAAACACTGAA. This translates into CAWSINSLNTE. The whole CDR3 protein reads CAWSINSLNTEAFF.

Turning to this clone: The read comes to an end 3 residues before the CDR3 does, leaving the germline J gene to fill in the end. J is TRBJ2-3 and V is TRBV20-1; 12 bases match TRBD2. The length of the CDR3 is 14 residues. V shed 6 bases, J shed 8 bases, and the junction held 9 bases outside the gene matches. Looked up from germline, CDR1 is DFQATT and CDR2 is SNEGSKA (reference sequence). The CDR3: CSALLAGGFGTQYF. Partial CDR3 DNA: TGCAGTGCCTTGCTAGCGGGAGGGTTTGGTACG.

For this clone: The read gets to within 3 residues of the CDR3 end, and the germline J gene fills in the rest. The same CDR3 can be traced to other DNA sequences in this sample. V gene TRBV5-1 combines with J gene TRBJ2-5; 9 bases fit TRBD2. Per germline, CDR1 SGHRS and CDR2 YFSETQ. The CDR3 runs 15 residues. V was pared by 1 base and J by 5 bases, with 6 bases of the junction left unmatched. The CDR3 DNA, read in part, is TGCGCCAGCAGCTTGTTGCGGGGGGGTTTTGAGACC. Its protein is CASSLLRGGFET. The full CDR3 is CASSLLRGGFETQYF.

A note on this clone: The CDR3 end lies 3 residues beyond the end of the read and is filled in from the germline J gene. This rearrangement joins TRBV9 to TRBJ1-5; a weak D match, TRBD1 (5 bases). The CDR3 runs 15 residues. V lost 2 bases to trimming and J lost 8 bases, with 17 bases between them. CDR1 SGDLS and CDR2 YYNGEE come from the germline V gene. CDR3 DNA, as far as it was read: TGTGCCAGCAGCGTTACGGGGGTTCCGATAGAGCCC. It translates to CASSVTGVPIEP. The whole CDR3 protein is CASSVTGVPIEPQHF.

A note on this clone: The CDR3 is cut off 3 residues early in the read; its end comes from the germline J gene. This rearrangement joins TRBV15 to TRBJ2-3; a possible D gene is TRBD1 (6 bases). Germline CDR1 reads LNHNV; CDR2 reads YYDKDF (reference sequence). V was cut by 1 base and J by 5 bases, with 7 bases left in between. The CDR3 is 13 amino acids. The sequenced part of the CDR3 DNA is TGTGCCACCAGCAGAGGAGGGGGAGATACG. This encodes CATSRGGGDT. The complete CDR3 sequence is CATSRGGGDTQYF. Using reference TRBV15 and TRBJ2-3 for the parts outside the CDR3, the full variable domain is DAMVIQNPRYQVTQFGKPVTLSCSQTLNHNVMYWYQQKSSQAPKLLFHYYDKDFNNEADTPDNFQSRRPNTSFCFLDIRSPGLGDTAMYLCATSRGGGDTQYFGPGTRLTVL.

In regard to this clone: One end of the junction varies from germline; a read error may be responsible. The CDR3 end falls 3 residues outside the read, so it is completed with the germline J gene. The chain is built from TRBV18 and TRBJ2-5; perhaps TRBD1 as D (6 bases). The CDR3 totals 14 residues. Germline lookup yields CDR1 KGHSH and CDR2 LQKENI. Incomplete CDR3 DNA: TGTGCCAGCTCACCACCGGACAGAGAAGATACC. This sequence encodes CASSPPDREDT. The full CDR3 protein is CASSPPDREDTQYF.

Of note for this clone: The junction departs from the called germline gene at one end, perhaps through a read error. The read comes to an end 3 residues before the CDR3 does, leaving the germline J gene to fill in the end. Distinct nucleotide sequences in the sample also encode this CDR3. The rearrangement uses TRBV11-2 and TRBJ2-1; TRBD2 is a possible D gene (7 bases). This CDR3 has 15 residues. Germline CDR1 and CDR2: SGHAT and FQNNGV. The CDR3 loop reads CASSFQGGGYNEQFF. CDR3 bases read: TGTGCCAGTAGCTTCCAGGGAGGGGGATACAATGAG.

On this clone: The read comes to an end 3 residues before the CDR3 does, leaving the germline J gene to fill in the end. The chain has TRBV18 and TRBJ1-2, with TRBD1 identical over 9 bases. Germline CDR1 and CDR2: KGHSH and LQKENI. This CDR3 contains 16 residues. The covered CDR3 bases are TGTGCCAGCTCACCATTTGAACAGGGGGCCCACAATGAC. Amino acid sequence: CASSPFEQGAHND. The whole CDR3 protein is CASSPFEQGAHNDYTF.

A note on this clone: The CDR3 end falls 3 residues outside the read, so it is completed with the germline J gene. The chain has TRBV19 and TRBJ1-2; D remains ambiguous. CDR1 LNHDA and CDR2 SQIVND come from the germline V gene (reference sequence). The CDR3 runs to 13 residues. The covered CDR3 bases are TGTGCCAGTAGTATTTTCAGCACAGATACC. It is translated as CASSIFSTDT. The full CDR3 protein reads CASSIFSTDTYTF.

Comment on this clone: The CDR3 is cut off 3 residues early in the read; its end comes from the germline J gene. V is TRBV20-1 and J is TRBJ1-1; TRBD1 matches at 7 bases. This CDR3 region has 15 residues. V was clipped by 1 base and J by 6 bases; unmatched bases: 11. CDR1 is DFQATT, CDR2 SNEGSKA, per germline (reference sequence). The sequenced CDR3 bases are TGCAGTGCTAGAGGACAGGGTCGTGGCCTTTCTGAA. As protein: CSARGQGRGLSE. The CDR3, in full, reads CSARGQGRGLSEAFF.

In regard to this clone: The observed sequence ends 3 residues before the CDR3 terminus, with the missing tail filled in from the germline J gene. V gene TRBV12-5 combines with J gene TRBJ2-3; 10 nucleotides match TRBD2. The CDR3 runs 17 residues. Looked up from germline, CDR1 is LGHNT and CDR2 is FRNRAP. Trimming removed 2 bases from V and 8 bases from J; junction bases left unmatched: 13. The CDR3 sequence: CASGLNGLAGARGTQYF. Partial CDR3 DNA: TGTGCTAGTGGTTTGAATGGTCTAGCGGGAGCCCGCGGTACG.

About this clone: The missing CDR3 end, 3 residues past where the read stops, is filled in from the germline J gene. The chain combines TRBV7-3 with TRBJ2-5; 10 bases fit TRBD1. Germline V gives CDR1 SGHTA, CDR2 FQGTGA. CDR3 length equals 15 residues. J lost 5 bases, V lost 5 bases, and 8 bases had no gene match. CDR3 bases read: TGTGCCAGCAGCCTTGGAGGACAGGGGGGGGAGACC. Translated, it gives CASSLGGQGGET. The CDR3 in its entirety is CASSLGGQGGETQYF.

The covered CDR3 bases are TGCAGTGGGGGGGACGGCACCTACGAG. It codes for CSGGDGTYE. The entire CDR3 sequence reads CSGGDGTYEQYF. The V call is TRBV20-1, the J call TRBJ2-7, with D possibly TRBD2 on 6 matching bases. The missing CDR3 end, 3 residues past where the read stops, is filled in from the germline J gene. The CDR3 has 12 residues. Germline loops: CDR1 DFQATT, CDR2 SNEGSKA (reference sequence). V dropped 7 bases and J dropped 2 bases, with 12 bases sitting between them.

The CDR3 sequence is CATLTGTGDNEQFF. The CDR3 bases that were read are TGTGCCACCCTAACCGGGACAGGGGACAATGAG. The V gene is TRBV6-2 or TRBV6-3, the J gene TRBJ2-1; the match to TRBD1 covers 10 bases. The CDR3 goes on 3 residues after the read ends, and that part is filled in from the germline J gene. The CDR3 extends over 14 amino acids. The V gene's germline CDR1 is MNHEY and CDR2 SVGEGT. V gave up 10 bases and J gave up 5 bases; unmatched junction bases: 8.

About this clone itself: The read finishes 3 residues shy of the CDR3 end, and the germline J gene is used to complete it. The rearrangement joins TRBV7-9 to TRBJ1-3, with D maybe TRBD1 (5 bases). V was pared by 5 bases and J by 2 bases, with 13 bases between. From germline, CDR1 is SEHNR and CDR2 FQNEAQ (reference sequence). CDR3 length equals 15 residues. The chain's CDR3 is CASSPTGAAGNTIYF. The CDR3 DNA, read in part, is TGTGCCAGCAGCCCAACTGGGGCAGCTGGAAACACC.

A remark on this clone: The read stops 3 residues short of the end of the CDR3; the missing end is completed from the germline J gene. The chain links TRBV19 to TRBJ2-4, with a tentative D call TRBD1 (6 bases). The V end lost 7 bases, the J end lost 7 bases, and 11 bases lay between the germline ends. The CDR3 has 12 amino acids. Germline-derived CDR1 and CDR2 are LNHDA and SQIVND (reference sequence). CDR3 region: CASKQGPNIQYF. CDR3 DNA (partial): TGTGCCAGTAAACAGGGCCCGAACATT.

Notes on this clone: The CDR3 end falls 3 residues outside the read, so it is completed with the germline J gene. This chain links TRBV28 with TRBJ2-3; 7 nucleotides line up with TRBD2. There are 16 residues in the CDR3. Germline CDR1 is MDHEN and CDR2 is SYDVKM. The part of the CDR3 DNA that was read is TGTGCCAGCAGTCTCACTAGCGTAGGGCGGTACGTTGCG. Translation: CASSLTSVGRYVA. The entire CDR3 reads CASSLTSVGRYVAQYF. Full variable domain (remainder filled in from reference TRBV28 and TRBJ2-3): DVKVTQSSRYLVKRTGEKVFLECVQDMDHENMFWYRQDPGLGLRLIYFSYDVKMKEKGDIPEGYSVSREKKERFSLILESASTNQTSMYLCASSLTSVGRYVAQYFGPGTRLTVL.